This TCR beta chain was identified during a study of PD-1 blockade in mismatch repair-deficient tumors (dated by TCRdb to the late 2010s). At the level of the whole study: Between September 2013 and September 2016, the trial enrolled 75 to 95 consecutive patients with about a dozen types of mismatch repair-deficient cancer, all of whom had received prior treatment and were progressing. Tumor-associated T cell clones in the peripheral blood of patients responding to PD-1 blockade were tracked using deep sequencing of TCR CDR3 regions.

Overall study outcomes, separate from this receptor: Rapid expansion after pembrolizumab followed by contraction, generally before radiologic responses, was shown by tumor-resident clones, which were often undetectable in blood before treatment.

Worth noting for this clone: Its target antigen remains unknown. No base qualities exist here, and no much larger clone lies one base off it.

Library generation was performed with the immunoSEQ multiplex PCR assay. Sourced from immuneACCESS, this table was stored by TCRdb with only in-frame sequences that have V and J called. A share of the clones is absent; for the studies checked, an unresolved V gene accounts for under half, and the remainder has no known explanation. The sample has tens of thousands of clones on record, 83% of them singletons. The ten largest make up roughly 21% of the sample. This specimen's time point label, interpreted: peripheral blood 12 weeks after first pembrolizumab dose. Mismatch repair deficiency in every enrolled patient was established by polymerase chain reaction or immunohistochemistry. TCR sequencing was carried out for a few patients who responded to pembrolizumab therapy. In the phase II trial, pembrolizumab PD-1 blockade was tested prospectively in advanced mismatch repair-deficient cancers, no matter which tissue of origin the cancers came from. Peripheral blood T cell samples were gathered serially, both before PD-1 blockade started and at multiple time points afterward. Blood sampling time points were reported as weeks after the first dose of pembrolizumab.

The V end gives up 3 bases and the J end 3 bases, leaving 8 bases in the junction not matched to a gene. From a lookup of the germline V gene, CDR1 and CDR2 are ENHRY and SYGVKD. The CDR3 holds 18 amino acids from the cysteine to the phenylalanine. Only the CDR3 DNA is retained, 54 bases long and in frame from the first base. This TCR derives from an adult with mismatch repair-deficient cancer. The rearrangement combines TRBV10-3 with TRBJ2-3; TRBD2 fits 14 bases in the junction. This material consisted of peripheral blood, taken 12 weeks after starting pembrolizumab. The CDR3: CAISDQGLAGVGTDTQYF. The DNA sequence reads TGTGCCATCAGTGACCAGGGACTAGCGGGAGTAGGGACAGATACGCAGTATTTT.